This T cell receptor (beta chain) was captured in a study of blood T cell repertoires in COVID-19. Study summary: T cells, B-cell-depleted T cells, or PBMCs supplied cDNA or gDNA.

The study counted Cohort 3 donors as recovered given two negative PCRs, clearance, or symptom resolution. Authors' data handling: How many nucleated cells were present was estimated from reference gene primer amplification. Assay used: immunoSEQ multiplex PCR; TCRdb lists only in-frame clones, some missing. The DNA was the basis for D and trimming; V, J and clone size are from that table. The table includes roughly 220,000 clones, around 80% detected once. Sequenced material: PBMCs or T cells enriched from blood (not recorded which). This TCR came from a man aged 35-49 years who had recovered from COVID-19.

The chain's CDR3 is CASSLRGIYSPLHF. The DNA for the CDR3 is TGTGCCAGCAGCTTACGAGGAATTTATTCACCCCTCCACTTT. The chain links TRBV5-6 to TRBJ1-6; no definite D call. Germline assignment: CDR1 SGHDT and CDR2 YYEEEE. Trimming removed 2 bases at V and 8 bases at J, with 11 bases between. The CDR3 covers 14 residues.